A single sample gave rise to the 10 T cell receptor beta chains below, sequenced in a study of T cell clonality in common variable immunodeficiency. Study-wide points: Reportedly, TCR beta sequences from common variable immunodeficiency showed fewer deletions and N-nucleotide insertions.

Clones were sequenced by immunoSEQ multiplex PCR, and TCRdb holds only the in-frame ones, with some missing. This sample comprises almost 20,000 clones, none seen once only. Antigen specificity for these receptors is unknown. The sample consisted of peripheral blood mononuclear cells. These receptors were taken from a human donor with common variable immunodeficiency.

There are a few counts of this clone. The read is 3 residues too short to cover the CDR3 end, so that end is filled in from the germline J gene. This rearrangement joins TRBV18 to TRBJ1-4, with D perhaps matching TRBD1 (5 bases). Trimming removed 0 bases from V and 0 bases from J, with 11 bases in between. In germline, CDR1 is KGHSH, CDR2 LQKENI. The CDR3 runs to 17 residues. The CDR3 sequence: CASSPPRETATNEKLFF. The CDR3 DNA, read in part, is TGTGCCAGCTCACCACCCAGGGAGACTGCAACTAATGAAAAA.

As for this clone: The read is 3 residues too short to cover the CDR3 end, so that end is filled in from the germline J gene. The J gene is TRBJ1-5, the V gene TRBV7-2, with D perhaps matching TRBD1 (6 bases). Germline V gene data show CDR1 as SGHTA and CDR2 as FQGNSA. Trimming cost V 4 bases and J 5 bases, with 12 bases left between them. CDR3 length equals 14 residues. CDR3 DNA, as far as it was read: TGTGCCAGCAGCTCCTACAGGGACGATCAGCCC. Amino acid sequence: CASSSYRDDQP. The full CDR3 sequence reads CASSSYRDDQPQHF.

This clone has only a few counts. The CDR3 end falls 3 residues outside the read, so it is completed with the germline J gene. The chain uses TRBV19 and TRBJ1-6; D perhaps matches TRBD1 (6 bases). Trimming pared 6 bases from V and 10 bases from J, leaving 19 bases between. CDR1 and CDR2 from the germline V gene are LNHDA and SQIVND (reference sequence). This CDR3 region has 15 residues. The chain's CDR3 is CASSPLQGPGSPLHF. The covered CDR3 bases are TGTGCCAGTAGCCCCCTACAGGGCCCAGGATCACCC.

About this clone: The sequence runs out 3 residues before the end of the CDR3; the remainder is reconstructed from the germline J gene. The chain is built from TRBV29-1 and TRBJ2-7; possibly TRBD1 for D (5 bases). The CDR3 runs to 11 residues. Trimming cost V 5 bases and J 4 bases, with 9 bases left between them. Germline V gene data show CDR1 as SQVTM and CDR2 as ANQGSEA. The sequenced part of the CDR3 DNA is TGCAGCGTTCTTCAGGGTTACGAG. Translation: CSVLQGYE. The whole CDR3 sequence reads CSVLQGYEQYF.

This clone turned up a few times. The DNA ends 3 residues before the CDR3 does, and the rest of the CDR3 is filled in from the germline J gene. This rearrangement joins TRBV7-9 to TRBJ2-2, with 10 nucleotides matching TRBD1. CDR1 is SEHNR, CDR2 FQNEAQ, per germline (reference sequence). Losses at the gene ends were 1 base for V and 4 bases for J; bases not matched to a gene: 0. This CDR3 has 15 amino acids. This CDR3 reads CASSLGQGATGELFF. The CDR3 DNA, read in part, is TGTGCCAGCAGCTTAGGACAGGGGGCCACCGGGGAG.

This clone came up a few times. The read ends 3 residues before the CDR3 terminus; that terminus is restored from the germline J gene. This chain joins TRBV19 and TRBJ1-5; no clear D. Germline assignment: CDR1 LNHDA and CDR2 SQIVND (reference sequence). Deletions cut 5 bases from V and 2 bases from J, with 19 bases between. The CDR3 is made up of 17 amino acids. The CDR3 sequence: CASSPPRAAGGNQPQHF. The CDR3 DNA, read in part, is TGTGCCAGTAGTCCCCCCCGGGCGGCGGGAGGCAATCAGCCC.

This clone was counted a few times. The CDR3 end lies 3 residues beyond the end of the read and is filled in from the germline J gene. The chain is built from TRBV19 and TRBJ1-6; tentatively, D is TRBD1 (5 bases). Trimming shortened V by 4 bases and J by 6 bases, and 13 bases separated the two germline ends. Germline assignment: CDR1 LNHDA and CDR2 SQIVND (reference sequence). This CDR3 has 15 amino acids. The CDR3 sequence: CASSKGTVRNSPLHF. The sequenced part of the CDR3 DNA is TGTGCCAGTAGTAAAGGGACTGTCCGTAATTCACCC.

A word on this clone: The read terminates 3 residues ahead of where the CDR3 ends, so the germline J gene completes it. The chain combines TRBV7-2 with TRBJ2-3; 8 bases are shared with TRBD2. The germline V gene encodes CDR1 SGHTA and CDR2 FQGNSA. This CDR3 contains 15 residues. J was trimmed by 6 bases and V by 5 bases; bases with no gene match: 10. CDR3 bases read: TGTGCCAGCAGCCCGACCGGGACTAGTTCCGATACG. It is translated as CASSPTGTSSDT. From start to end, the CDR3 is CASSPTGTSSDTQYF. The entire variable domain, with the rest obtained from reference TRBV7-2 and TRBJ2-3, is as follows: GAGVSQSPSNKVTEKGKDVELRCDPISGHTALYWYRQSLGQGLEFLIYFQGNSAPDKSGLPSDRFSAERTGGSVSTLTIQRTQQEDSAVYLCASSPTGTSSDTQYFGPGTRLTVL.

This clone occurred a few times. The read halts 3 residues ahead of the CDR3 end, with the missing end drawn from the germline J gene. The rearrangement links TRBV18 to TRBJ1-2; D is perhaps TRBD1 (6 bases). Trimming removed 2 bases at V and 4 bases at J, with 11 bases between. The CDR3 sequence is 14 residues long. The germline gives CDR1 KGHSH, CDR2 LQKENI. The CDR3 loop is CASSPGDRIYGYTF. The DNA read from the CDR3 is TGTGCCAGCTCACCAGGAGACAGGATCTATGGC.

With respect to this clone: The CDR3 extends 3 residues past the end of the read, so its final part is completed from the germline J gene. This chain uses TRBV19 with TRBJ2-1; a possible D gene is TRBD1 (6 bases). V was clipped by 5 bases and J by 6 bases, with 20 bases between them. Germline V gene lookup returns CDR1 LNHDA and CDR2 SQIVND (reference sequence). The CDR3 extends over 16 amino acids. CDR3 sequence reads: CASSPIPGQSSNEQFF. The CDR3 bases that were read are TGTGCCAGTAGTCCAATACCCGGACAGTCTTCCAATGAG.